This T cell receptor (beta chain) stems from a study of cytomegalovirus exposure and HLA in healthy donors. Across the whole study: The Caucasian-associated ancestry cluster contained 81% of the 398 genotyped donors. General study findings and limits: Later on, an analysis found that several of the most significant clusters appeared to be linked to common viral pathogens, which included parvovirus B19. According to reports, the classifier identified cytomegalovirus status with high specificity and sensitivity. Some V segments (TRBV6-2 and TRBV6-3 among them) were excluded as indistinguishable.

The table lists this clone with a few counts. Its specificity is not known. The V gene lost 8 bases and the J gene lost 6 bases, with 18 bases spanning the gap. Germline V CDR1 and CDR2: MNHEY, SVGAGI. CDR3 length: 14 amino acids. With 60 Vbeta and 13 Jbeta primers, the PCR was carried out. Assay: immunoSEQ multiplex PCR; the TCRdb copy retains only in-frame clones and omits some. The profile shows 150,000 to 200,000 clones, approximately 80% of them singletons. Sequenced input: PBMCs. This receptor was identified in a male donor in good health and CMV-seronegative. The J gene is TRBJ2-3, the V gene TRBV6-5; a weak D match, TRBD1 (6 bases). In DNA form, the CDR3 reads TGTGCCAGCTCCCTAGGGGGTGGGTGGGATACGCAGTATTTT. It yields the protein CASSLGGGWDTQYF.